This T cell receptor beta chain was recovered during a study of blood T cell repertoires in COVID-19. This table comes from immunoSEQ multiplex PCR, and its TCRdb copy is limited to in-frame clones, with some not included. The sample includes 130,000 to 150,000 clones, roughly four fifths of them seen just once. This clone has only one observation. Germline assignment: CDR1 MNHNS and CDR2 SASEGT. Trimming shortened V by 2 bases and J by 2 bases, and 10 bases separated the two germline ends. This CDR3 is 16 amino acids long. What was sequenced was peripheral blood. The rearrangement uses TRBV6-1 and TRBJ2-6; D is undetermined. The source is a human donor with acute or convalescent COVID-19. The donor label of this sample is uncertain. CDR3 nucleotides: TGTGCCAGCAGTGAAATTTATCAGGCTGGGGCCAACGTCCTGACTTTC. Amino acids: CASSEIYQAGANVLTF.